These 19 T cell receptor beta chains were sequenced from one sample in a study of CD8+ T cells in alopecia areata. cDNA serving as the sequencing template came from extracted, reverse transcribed RNA. Assay: immunoSEQ multiplex PCR; the TCRdb copy retains only in-frame clones and omits some. The sample holds about 120,000 clones, around 45% seen once. The sample was NKG2D-low CD8+ T cells sorted from blood. The receptor set was obtained from a human donor with alopecia areata.

The chain joins TRBV9 to TRBJ2-7; TRBD1 matches 7 bases. Trimming at V came to 3 bases and at J to 0 bases, leaving 3 bases not matched to a gene. This CDR3 spans 14 amino acids. The V gene's germline CDR1 is SGDLS and CDR2 YYNGEE. The CDR3 region is CASSEGQLSYEQYF. CDR3 bases: TGTGCCAGCAGCGAGGGACAGCTCTCCTACGAGCAGTACTTC.

The CDR3 reads CASSALREEYNEQFF. The CDR3 bases are TGTGCCAGCAGCGCCCTACGGGAGGAGTACAATGAGCAGTTCTTC. The V and J genes are TRBV28 and TRBJ2-1, with 7 bases lining up with TRBD2. The germline gives CDR1 MDHEN, CDR2 SYDVKM. With 6 bases clipped from V and 4 bases from J, the junction kept 9 bases outside the gene matches. This CDR3 has 15 residues.

This chain links TRBV29-1 with TRBJ2-5; D remains unclear. V dropped 4 bases and J dropped 2 bases, with 8 bases sitting between them. Germline CDR1 is SQVTM and CDR2 is ANQGSEA. This CDR3 has 12 amino acids. In nucleotides, the CDR3 is TGCAGCGTTGTGGGTATTCAAGAGACCCAGTACTTC. Encoded protein: CSVVGIQETQYF.

There are a few counts of this clone. V is TRBV29-1 and J is TRBJ1-5; D not certain. The CDR3 is 14 amino acids. Germline lookup yields CDR1 SQVTM and CDR2 ANQGSEA. V lost 3 bases and J lost 0, with 9 bases in between. DNA for the CDR3: TGCAGCGTTGAGGGCCCGGATAGCAATCAGCCCCAGCATTTT. It yields the protein CSVEGPDSNQPQHF.

In its sample, this clone was seen a few times. CDR3 bases: TGTGCCAGCAGCTTTGGACAGGCTGAAGCTTTCTTT. Amino acids: CASSFGQAEAFF. V is TRBV7-9 and J is TRBJ1-1; TRBD1 aligns across 7 bases. Per the germline V gene, CDR1 is SEHNR and CDR2 is FQNEAQ (reference sequence). The CDR3 runs to 12 residues. Trimming removed 3 bases from V and 6 bases from J; junction bases left unmatched: 1.

This sequence joins TRBV29-1 and TRBJ1-1, with TRBD1 as a possible D gene (5 bases). V dropped 4 bases and J dropped 4 bases, with 16 bases sitting between them. The germline gives CDR1 SQVTM, CDR2 ANQGSEA. The CDR3 consists of 14 residues. The CDR3 sequence is CSVGGPGPGTEAFF. The CDR3 nucleotides are TGCAGCGTTGGGGGCCCAGGGCCGGGCACTGAAGCTTTCTTT.

The rearrangement links TRBV20-1 to TRBJ2-1; D is perhaps TRBD1 (5 bases). This CDR3 region has 11 residues. Germline V gene sequence: CDR1 DFQATT, CDR2 SNEGSKA (reference sequence). Trimming left V 4 bases short and J 9 bases short, with 10 bases between. CDR3 in amino acids: CSAMGQGEQFF. The CDR3 DNA is TGCAGTGCTATGGGCCAGGGTGAGCAGTTCTTC.

The chain employs TRBV10-3 and TRBJ2-4; D call uncertain. Trimming cost V 4 bases and J 8 bases, with 18 bases left between them. In germline, CDR1 is ENHRY, CDR2 SYGVKD. This CDR3 contains 15 residues. The CDR3 region has the DNA TGTGCCATCAGTGCGGGCTCGTGGCTGTCGGACATTCAGTACTTC. It specifies CAISAGSWLSDIQYF.

This sequence joins TRBV29-1 and TRBJ1-2; D might be TRBD1 (5 bases). Germline CDR1 and CDR2: SQVTM and ANQGSEA. Between the trimmed V and J ends, which lost 6 bases and 3 bases, there was a span of 20 bases. The CDR3 sequence is 15 residues long. The CDR3 DNA is TGCAGCGTCTTCAGAACCGGGGCCCGGGACTATGGCTACACCTTC. Residues: CSVFRTGARDYGYTF.

The chain couples TRBV27 to TRBJ2-7, with 8 bases fitting TRBD2. Per germline, CDR1 MNHEY and CDR2 SMNVEV (reference sequence). The junction had 2 bases not matched to a gene; V was cut back by 7 bases and J by 6 bases. The CDR3 spans 11 residues. CDR3 in amino acids: CASIRGGEQYF. CDR3 nucleotides: TGTGCCAGCATTCGGGGGGGCGAGCAGTACTTC.

This clone came up a few times. V gene TRBV5-6 combines with J gene TRBJ2-5; D remains ambiguous. The V end lost 2 bases, the J end lost 6 bases, and 17 bases lay between the germline ends. Germline V gene data show CDR1 as SGHDT and CDR2 as YYEEEE. There are 15 residues in the CDR3. CDR3 amino acids: CASSFPTALGKTQYF. DNA for the CDR3: TGTGCCAGCAGCTTTCCGACGGCCCTGGGGAAGACCCAGTACTTC.

The chain has TRBV29-1 and TRBJ1-2; no clear D gene. V lost 0 bases and J lost 6, with 11 bases in between. This CDR3 is built from 13 residues. Looked up from germline, CDR1 is SQVTM and CDR2 is ANQGSEA. CDR3 nucleotide sequence: TGCAGCGTTGAAGAGGTAAAGGCGAATGGCTACACCTTC. Its translation is CSVEEVKANGYTF.

V usage is TRBV29-1 and J usage is TRBJ2-7; D tentatively fits TRBD1 or TRBD2 (5 bases each). The germline CDR1 and CDR2 sequences are SQVTM and ANQGSEA. CDR3 length: 12 amino acids. Trimming removed 6 bases at V and 2 bases at J, with 11 bases between. The CDR3 loop is CSVLGVTYEQYF. The DNA for the CDR3 is TGCAGCGTACTAGGGGTCACCTACGAGCAGTACTTC.

J is TRBJ1-2 and V is TRBV29-1, with no clear D. Per germline, CDR1 SQVTM and CDR2 ANQGSEA. The V gene lost 6 bases and the J gene lost 2 bases, with 10 bases spanning the gap. This CDR3 has 12 residues. CDR3 loop: CSVVGRNYGYTF. DNA of the CDR3: TGCAGCGTCGTAGGGAGAAACTATGGCTACACCTTC.

The chain links TRBV25-1 to TRBJ1-4; the D is unclear. CDR1 and CDR2 (germline): MGHDK, SYGVNS. Trimming left V 5 bases short and J 8 bases short, with 15 bases between. The CDR3 length is 14 residues. CDR3: CASSLGGREEKLFF. CDR3 DNA sequence: TGTGCCAGCAGTCTGGGAGGACGTGAAGAAAAACTGTTTTTT.

There are a few counts of this clone. The chain is built from TRBV11-3 and TRBJ1-1, with unresolved D. V lost 1 base and J lost 1, with 4 bases in between. Germline V gene lookup returns CDR1 SGHNT and CDR2 YENEEA. This CDR3 contains 13 residues. CDR3 sequence reads: CASSLGSNTEAFF. CDR3 sequence (DNA): TGTGCCAGCAGCTTAGGGTCGAACACTGAAGCTTTCTTT.

This clone was observed a few times. The CDR3 DNA reads as TGCGCCAGCAGCTTGGAGTCGGACAAAAATGAGCAGTTCTTC. It specifies CASSLESDKNEQFF. The chain uses TRBV5-1 and TRBJ2-1; tentatively, D is TRBD1 (5 bases). Germline assignment: CDR1 SGHRS and CDR2 YFSETQ. This CDR3 comprises 14 residues. Between the trimmed V and J ends, which lost 0 bases and 7 bases, there was a span of 11 bases.

This clone was counted only a few times. The rearrangement links TRBV29-1 to TRBJ2-3; D is perhaps TRBD1 or TRBD2 (5 bases each). The V end was cut by 7 bases, the J end by 1 base, with 15 bases between. The CDR3 consists of 14 residues. Germline V CDR1 and CDR2: SQVTM, ANQGSEA. DNA of the CDR3: TGCAGCGCTTATGGCCGGGACGGCACAGATACGCAGTATTTT. It codes for CSAYGRDGTDTQYF.

Remarks on this clone: A read error may account for a junction end that differs from germline. This rearrangement joins TRBV7-9 to TRBJ2-7; D could derive from TRBD1 or TRBD2 (6 bases each). Germline V CDR1 and CDR2: SEHNR, FQNEAQ (reference sequence). CDR3 length: 16 residues. The CDR3 loop is CASSQEGGRDAHEQYF. The DNA for the CDR3 is TGCGCCAGCAGCCAAGAGGGGGGCAGGGACGCCCACGAGCAGTACTTC.